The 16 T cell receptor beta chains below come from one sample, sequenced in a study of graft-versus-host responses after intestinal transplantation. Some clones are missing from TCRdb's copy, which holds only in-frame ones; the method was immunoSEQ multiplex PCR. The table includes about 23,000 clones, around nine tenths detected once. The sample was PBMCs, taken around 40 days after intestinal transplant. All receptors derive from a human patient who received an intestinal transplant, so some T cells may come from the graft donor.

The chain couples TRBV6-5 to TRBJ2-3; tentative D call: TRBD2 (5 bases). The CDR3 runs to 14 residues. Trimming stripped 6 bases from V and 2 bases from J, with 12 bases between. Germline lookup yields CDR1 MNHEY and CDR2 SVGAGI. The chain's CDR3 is CASSPRGITDTQYF. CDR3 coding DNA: TGTGCCAGCAGCCCGAGAGGGATCACAGATACGCAGTATTTT.

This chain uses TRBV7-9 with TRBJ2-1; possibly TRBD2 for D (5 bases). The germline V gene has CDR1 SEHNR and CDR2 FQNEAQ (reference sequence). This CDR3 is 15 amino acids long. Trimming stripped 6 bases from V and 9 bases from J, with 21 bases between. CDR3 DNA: TGTGCCAGCAGGGCACTTTCGTGGGAGTTGGTTGAGCAGTTCTTC. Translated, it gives CASRALSWELVEQFF. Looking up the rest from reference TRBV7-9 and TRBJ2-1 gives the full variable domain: DTGVSQNPRHKITKRGQNVTFRCDPISEHNRLYWYRQTLGQGPEFLTYFQNEAQLEKSRLLSDRFSAERPKGSFSTLEIQRTEQGDSAMYLCASRALSWELVEQFFGPGTRLTVL.

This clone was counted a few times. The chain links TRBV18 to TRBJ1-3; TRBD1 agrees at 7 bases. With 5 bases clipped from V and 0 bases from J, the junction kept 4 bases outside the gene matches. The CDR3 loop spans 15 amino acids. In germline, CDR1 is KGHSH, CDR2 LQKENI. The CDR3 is CASSGDSSSGNTIYF. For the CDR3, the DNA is TGTGCCAGCTCAGGGGACAGTTCCTCTGGAAACACCATATATTTT.

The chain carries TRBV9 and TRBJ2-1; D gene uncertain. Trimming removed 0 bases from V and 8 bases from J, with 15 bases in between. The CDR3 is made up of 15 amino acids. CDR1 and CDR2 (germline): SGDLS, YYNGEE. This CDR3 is CASSVVGGRSDEQFF. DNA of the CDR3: TGTGCCAGCAGCGTAGTTGGCGGACGGTCGGATGAGCAGTTCTTC.

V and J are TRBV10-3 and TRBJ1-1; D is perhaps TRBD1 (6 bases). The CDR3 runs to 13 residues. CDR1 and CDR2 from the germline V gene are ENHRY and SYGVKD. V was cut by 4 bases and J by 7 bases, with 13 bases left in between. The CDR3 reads CAISAQGGGEAFF. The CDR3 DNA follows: TGTGCCATCAGTGCGCAGGGAGGGGGTGAAGCTTTCTTT.

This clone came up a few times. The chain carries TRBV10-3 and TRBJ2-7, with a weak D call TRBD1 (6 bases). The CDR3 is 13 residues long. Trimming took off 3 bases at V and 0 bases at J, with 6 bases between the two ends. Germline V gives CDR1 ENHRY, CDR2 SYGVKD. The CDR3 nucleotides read TGTGCCATCAGTGAAGGGGGCTCCTACGAGCAGTACTTC. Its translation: CAISEGGSYEQYF.

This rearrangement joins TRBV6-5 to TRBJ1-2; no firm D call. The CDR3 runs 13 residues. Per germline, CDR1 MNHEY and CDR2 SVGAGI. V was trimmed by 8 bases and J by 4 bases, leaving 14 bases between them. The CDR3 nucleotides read TGTGCCAGCGTCGCGGGTTTGGGCTATGGCTACACCTTC. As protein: CASVAGLGYGYTF.

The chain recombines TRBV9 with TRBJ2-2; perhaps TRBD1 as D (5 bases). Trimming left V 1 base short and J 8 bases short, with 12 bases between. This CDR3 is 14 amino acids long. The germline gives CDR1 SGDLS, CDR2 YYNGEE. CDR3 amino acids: CASSVLQGPGELFF. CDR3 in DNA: TGTGCCAGCAGCGTACTGCAGGGTCCGGGGGAGCTGTTTTTT.

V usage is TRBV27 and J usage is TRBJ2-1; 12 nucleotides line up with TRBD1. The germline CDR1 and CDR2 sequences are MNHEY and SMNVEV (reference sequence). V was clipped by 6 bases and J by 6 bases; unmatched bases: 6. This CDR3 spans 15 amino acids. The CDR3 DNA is TGTGCCAGCAGAACCGGGACAGGGGGCATCAATGAGCAGTTCTTC. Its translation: CASRTGTGGINEQFF.

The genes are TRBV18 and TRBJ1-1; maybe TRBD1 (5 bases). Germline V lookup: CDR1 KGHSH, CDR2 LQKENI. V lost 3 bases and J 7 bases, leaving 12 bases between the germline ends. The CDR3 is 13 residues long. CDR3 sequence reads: CASSPRRDFEAFF. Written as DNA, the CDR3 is TGTGCCAGCTCACCCCGTCGGGACTTTGAAGCTTTCTTT.

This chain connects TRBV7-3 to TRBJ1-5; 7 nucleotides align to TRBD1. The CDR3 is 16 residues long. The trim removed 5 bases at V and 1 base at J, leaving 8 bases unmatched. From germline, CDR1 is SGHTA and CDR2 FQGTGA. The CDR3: CASSPQDRISNQPQHF. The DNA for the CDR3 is TGTGCCAGCAGCCCACAGGACAGGATCAGCAATCAGCCCCAGCATTTT.

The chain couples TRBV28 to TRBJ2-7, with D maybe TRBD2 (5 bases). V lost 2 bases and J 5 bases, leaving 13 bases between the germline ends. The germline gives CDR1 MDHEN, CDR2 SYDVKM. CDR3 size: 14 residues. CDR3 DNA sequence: TGTGCCAGCAGTTTAGTCCGAGGGAAAGACGAGCAGTACTTC. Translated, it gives CASSLVRGKDEQYF.

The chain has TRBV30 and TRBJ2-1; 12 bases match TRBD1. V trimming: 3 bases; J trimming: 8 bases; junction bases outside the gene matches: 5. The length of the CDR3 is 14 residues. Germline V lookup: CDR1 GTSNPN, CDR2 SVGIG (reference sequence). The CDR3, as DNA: TGTGCCTGGAGCTCGGGACAGGGGGCCGATGAGCAGTTCTTC. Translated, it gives CAWSSGQGADEQFF.

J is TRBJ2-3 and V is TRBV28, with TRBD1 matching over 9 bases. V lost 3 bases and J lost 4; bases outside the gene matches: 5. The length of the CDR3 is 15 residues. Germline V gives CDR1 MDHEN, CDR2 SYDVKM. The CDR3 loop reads CASSFGGQGADTQYF. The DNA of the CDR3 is TGTGCCAGCAGTTTTGGGGGACAGGGTGCAGATACGCAGTATTTT. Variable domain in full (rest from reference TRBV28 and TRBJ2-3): DVKVTQSSRYLVKRTGEKVFLECVQDMDHENMFWYRQDPGLGLRLIYFSYDVKMKEKGDIPEGYSVSREKKERFSLILESASTNQTSMYLCASSFGGQGADTQYFGPGTRLTVL.

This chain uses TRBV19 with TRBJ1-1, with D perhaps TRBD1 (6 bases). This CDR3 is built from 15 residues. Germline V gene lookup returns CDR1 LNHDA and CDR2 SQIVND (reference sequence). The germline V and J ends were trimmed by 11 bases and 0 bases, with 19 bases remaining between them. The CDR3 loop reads CASRFWGRMNTEAFF. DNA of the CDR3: TGTGCCTCCAGGTTCTGGGGGCGCATGAACACTGAAGCTTTCTTT.

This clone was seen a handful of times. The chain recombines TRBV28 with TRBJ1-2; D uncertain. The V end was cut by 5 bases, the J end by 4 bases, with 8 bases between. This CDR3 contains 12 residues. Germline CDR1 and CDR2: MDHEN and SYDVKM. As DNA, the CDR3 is TGTGCCAGCAGTGTCCGAGGCTATGGCTACACCTTC. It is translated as CASSVRGYGYTF.